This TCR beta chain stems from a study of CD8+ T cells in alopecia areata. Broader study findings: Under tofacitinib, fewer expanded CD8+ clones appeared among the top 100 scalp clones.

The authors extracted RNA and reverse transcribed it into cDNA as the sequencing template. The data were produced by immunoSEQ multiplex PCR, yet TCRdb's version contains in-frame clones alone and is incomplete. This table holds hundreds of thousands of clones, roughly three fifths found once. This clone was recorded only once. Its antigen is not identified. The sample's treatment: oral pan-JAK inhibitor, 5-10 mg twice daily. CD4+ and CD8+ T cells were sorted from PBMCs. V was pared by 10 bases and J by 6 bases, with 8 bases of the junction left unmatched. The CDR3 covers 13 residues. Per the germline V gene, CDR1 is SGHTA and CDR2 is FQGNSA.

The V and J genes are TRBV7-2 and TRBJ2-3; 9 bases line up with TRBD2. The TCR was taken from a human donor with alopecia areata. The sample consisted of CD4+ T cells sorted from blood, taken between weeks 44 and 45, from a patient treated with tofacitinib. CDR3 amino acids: CATQAGGGDTQYF. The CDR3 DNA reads TGTGCCACCCAAGCGGGGGGTGGGGATACGCAGTATTTT.